Following are 10 T cell receptor beta chains from one sample sequenced in a study of T cell repertoires in cytomegalovirus infection. Using its own MiXCR run on the reads, TCRdb lists one record per CDR3 protein. The repertoire holds 310,000 or so distinct CDR3 sequences, with roughly a sixth as singletons. The sample was PBMCs. The receptors originated from a human donor in good health (CMV status not recorded). Some clones in this sample may be carry-over from other donors' samples.

This clonotype was recorded at least ten times. The rearrangement links TRBV6-2 or TRBV6-3 to TRBJ1-2, with D unresolved. CDR1 and CDR2 from the germline V gene are MNHEY and SVGEGT. V lost 6 bases to trimming and J lost 7 bases, with 15 bases between them. The CDR3 runs 13 residues. CDR3 DNA: TGTGCCAGCAGCAACCCGGGAGGCGGTGGCTACACCTTC. Protein: CASSNPGGGGYTF.

This chain joins TRBV11-2 and TRBJ2-1; the D gene is possibly TRBD2 (5 bases). With 3 bases removed from V and 0 bases from J, the gap between germline ends came to 12 bases. From germline, CDR1 is SGHAT and CDR2 FQNNGV. CDR3 size: 16 residues. CDR3 region: CASSFNGLSSYNEQFF. For the CDR3, the DNA is TGTGCCAGCAGCTTCAACGGACTGAGCTCCTACAATGAGCAGTTCTTC.

DNA of the CDR3: TGTGCCAGCAGTACCGGACAGGGTGGAACTGAAGCTTTCTTT. Encoded protein: CASSTGQGGTEAFF. V gene TRBV6-5 combines with J gene TRBJ1-1, with 8 bases identical to TRBD1. The length of the CDR3 is 14 residues. V shed 5 bases and J 5 bases; nucleotides not matched to a gene: 7. The germline CDR1 and CDR2 sequences are MNHEY and SVGAGI.

This clonotype was found many times. The gene calls are TRBV5-6 and TRBJ1-2; TRBD1 agrees at 10 bases. This CDR3 has 19 residues. Germline values: CDR1 SGHDT, CDR2 YYEEEE. Trimming took 1 base from V and 4 from J; bases not matched to a gene: 16. The CDR3, as DNA: TGTGCCAGCAGCTTGTACGTAGTGACAGGGGGCGCGAGGGGCTATGGCTACACCTTC. Protein sequence: CASSLYVVTGGARGYGYTF.

This clonotype appeared many times. The V call is TRBV12-3 or TRBV12-4, the J call TRBJ2-2; the match to TRBD1 covers 7 bases. The CDR3 loop spans 16 amino acids. V shed 10 bases, J shed 1 base, and the junction held 12 bases outside the gene matches. CDR3 residues: CATALGQPLNTGELFF. For the CDR3, the DNA is TGTGCCACCGCCTTGGGACAGCCTTTGAACACCGGGGAGCTGTTTTTT.

This clonotype was seen repeatedly, ten times or more. The V call is TRBV7-2, the J call TRBJ2-3; D is unclear. Germline V CDR1 and CDR2: SGHTA, FQGNSA. CDR3 length equals 14 residues. The V and J ends lost 4 bases and 0 bases respectively, with 8 bases between them. CDR3 DNA: TGTGCCAGCAGCTACCGGGCAAGCACAGATACGCAGTATTTT. This encodes CASSYRASTDTQYF.

In its sample, this clonotype was seen many times. The J gene is TRBJ2-2, the V gene TRBV7-9; D possibly corresponds to TRBD1 (5 bases). The V gene lost 4 bases and the J gene lost 6 bases, with 15 bases spanning the gap. The CDR3 is 15 amino acids. From germline, CDR1 is SEHNR and CDR2 FQNEAQ (reference sequence). CDR3 nucleotide sequence: TGTGCCAGCAGCTCATCCCCGTCGACAGCCGGGGAGCTGTTTTTT. Its protein product is CASSSSPSTAGELFF.

This clonotype was seen only a few times. The chain has TRBV18 and TRBJ2-3; D may correspond to TRBD1 or TRBD2 (5 bases each). CDR1 is KGHSH and CDR2 is LQKENI in the germline V gene. The CDR3 is made up of 14 amino acids. V was trimmed by 3 bases and J by 6 bases, leaving 13 bases between them. The CDR3 coding sequence is TGTGCCAGCTCACCCGGGACCGACCGCGATACGCAGTATTTT. It translates to CASSPGTDRDTQYF. The complete variable domain, with remaining parts taken from reference TRBV18 and TRBJ2-3, reads NAGVMQNPRHLVRRRGQEARLRCSPMKGHSHVYWYRQLPEEGLKFMVYLQKENIIDESGMPKERFSAEFPKEGPSILRIQQVVRGDSAAYFCASSPGTDRDTQYFGPGTRLTVL.

At least ten counts were recorded for this clonotype. The rearrangement links TRBV7-2 to TRBJ2-3, with 8 nucleotides matching TRBD2. CDR3 length equals 14 residues. V was pared by 8 bases and J by 5 bases, with 9 bases of the junction left unmatched. Per the germline V gene, CDR1 is SGHTA and CDR2 is FQGNSA. The CDR3 protein is CASGATSGRDTQYF. Written as DNA, the CDR3 is TGTGCCAGCGGTGCCACTAGCGGAAGAGATACGCAGTATTTT.

As to this clonotype: A much bigger clone sits one base away, suggesting this may be a read error. This chain connects TRBV12-3 or TRBV12-4 to TRBJ1-2; 9 bases agree with TRBD1. The CDR3 spans 18 residues. The CDR3 nucleotides are TGTGCCAGCACCCAGGACAGGGGCCGGACCTCAGATAACTTTGGCTACACCTTC. It encodes CASTQDRGRTSDNFGYTF.